This TCR beta chain was sequenced for a study of CD8 T cells in ankylosing spondylitis. Study results and limitations: Prior work had noted some motif variants in reactive arthritis blood and synovial fluid. Reportedly, significant enrichment of disease-linked clones occurred in matched ankylosing spondylitis synovial fluid.

Of note for this clonotype: Its target is unknown.

Looked up from germline, CDR1 is SGDLS and CDR2 is YYNGEE. Trimming removed 2 bases from V and 4 bases from J, with 13 bases in between. This CDR3 comprises 15 residues. Each TCR beta library was made by quantitative 5'-RACE that incorporated molecular barcodes. TCRdb passed the 5' RACE reads through MiXCR, listing each CDR3 protein once. The profile shows roughly 260,000 distinct CDR3 sequences, roughly 20% of them singletons. This rearrangement joins TRBV9 to TRBJ2-4, with D possibly TRBD1 on 6 matching bases. The sequencing input was blood, either unsorted or a sorted T cell fraction (not recorded which). This sequence originates from a male donor with ankylosing spondylitis or in good health (not recorded which). This CDR3 reads CASSVAGQSKNIQYF. As DNA, the CDR3 is TGTGCCAGCAGCGTGGCAGGACAGTCGAAAAACATTCAGTACTTC.